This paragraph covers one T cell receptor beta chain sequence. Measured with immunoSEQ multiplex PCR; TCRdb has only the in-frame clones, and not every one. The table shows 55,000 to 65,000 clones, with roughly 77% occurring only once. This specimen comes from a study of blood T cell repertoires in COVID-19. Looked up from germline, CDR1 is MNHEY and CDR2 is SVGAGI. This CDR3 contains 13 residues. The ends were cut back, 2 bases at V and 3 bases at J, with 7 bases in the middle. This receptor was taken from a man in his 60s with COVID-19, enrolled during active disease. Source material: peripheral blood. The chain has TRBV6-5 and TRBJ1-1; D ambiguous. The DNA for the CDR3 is TGTGCCAGCAGTTACGACTCCCACACTGAAGCTTTCTTT. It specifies CASSYDSHTEAFF.